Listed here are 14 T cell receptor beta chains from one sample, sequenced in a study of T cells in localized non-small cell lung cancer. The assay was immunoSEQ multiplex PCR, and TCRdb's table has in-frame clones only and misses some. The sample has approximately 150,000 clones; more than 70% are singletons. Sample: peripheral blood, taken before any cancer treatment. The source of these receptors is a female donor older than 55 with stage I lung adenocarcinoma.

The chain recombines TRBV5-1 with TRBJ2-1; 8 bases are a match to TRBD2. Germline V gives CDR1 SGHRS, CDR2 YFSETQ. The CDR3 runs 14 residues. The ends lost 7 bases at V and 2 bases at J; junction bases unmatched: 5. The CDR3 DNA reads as TGCGCCAGCGAAAGCGGGAGAACCTACAATGAGCAGTTCTTC. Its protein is CASESGRTYNEQFF.

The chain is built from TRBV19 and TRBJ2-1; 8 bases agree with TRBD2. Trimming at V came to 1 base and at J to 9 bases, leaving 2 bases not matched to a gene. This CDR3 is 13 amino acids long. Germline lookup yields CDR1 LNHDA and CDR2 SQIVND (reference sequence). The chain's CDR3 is CASSIASGGEQFF. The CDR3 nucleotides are TGTGCCAGTAGTATAGCGAGCGGGGGTGAGCAGTTCTTC. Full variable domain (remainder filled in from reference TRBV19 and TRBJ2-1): DGGITQSPKYLFRKEGQNVTLSCEQNLNHDAMYWYRQDPGQGLRLIYYSQIVNDFQKGDIAEGYSVSREKKESFPLTVTSAQKNPTAFYLCASSIASGGEQFFGPGTRLTVL.

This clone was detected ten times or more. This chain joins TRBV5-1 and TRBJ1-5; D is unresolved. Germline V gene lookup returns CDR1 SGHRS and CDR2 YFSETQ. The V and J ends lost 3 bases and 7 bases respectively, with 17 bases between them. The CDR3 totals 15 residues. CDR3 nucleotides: TGCGCCAGCAGCTCGGAGCCTGGGCTTTTCCAGCCCCAGCATTTT. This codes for CASSSEPGLFQPQHF.

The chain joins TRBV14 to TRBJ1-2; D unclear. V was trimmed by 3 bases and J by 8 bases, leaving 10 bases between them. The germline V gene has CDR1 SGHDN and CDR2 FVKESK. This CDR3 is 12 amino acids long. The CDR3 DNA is TGTGCCAGCAGCCAGGGGAGAGTAGGCTACACCTTC. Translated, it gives CASSQGRVGYTF. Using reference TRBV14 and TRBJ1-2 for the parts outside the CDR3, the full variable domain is EAGVTQFPSHSVIEKGQTVTLRCDPISGHDNLYWYRRVMGKEIKFLLHFVKESKQDESGMPNNRFLAERTGGTYSTLKVQPAELEDSGVYFCASSQGRVGYTFGSGTRLTVV.

The CDR3 nucleotides read TGTGCCAGCAGTGCCCGACTAGCGGGAGGAAACAATGAGCAGTTCTTC. This translates into CASSARLAGGNNEQFF. The chain uses TRBV6-1 and TRBJ2-1; 13 nucleotides match TRBD2. This CDR3 spans 16 amino acids. With V trimmed by 4 bases and J by 5 bases, 5 bases remained unmatched. Germline assignment: CDR1 MNHNS and CDR2 SASEGT.

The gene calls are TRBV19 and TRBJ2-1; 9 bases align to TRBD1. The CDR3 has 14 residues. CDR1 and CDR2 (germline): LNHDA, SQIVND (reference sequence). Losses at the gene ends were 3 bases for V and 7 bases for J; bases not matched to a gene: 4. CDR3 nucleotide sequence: TGTGCCAGTAGTATTGGGACAGGGTGGAATGAGCAGTTCTTC. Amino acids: CASSIGTGWNEQFF.

The chain's CDR3 is CASSIMQGGGEKLFF. Here the CDR3 DNA reads TGTGCCAGCAGTATCATGCAGGGCGGTGGGGAAAAACTGTTTTTT. This chain uses TRBV28 with TRBJ1-4, with D maybe TRBD1 (5 bases). The CDR3 covers 15 residues. Per the germline V gene, CDR1 is MDHEN and CDR2 is SYDVKM. Trimming left V 5 bases short and J 8 bases short, with 18 bases between.

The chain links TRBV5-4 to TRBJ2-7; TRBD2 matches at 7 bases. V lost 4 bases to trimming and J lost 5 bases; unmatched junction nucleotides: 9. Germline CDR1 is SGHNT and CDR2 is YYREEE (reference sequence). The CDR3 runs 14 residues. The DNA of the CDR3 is TGTGCCAGCAGCACGGGGGGAAGGCGAGACGAGCAGTACTTC. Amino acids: CASSTGGRRDEQYF.

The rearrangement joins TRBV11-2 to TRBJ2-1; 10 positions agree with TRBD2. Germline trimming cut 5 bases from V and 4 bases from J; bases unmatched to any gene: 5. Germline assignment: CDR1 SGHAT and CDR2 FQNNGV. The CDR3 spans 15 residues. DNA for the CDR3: TGTGCCAGCAGCGAGGGACTAGCGCCTTACAATGAGCAGTTCTTC. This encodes CASSEGLAPYNEQFF. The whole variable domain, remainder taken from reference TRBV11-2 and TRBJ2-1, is EAGVAQSPRYKIIEKRQSVAFWCNPISGHATLYWYQQILGQGPKLLIQFQNNGVVDDSQLPKDRFSAERLKGVDSTLKIQPAKLEDSAVYLCASSEGLAPYNEQFFGPGTRLTVL.

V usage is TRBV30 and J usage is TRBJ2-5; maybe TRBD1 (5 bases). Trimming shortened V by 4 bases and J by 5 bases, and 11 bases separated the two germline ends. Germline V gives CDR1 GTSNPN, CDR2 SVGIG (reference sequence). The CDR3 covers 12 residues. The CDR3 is CAWTKGLETQYF. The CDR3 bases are TGTGCCTGGACCAAGGGGTTGGAGACCCAGTACTTC.

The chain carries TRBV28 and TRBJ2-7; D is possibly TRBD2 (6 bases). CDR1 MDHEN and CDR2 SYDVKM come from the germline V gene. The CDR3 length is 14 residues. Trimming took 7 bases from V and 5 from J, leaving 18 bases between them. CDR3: CASTLVGDFHEQYF. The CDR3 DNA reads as TGTGCCAGCACCTTAGTGGGGGACTTCCACGAGCAGTACTTC.

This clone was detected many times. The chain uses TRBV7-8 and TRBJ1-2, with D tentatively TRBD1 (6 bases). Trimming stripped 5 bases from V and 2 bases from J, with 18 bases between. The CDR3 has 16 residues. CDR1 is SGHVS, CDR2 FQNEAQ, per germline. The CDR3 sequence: CASSQSGTNANYGYTF. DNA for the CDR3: TGTGCCAGCAGCCAATCGGGGACAAACGCCAACTATGGCTACACCTTC.

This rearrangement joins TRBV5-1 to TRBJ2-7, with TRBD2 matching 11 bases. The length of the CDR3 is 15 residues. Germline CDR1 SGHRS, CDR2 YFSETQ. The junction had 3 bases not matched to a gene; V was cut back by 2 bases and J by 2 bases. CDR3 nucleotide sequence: TGCGCCAGCAGCTTAGGGACTAGCGGACCCTACGAGCAGTACTTC. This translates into CASSLGTSGPYEQYF.

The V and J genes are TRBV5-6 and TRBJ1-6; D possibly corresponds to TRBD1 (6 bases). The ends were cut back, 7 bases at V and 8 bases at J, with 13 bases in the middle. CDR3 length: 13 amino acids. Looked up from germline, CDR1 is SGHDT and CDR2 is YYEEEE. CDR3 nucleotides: TGTGCCAGCCTACGACAGGATGATTCACCCCTCCACTTT. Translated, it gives CASLRQDDSPLHF.